These 20 T cell receptor beta chains originate from one sample sequenced in a study of T-cell memory formation after mild COVID-19 (dated by TCRdb to the early 2020s). The library was produced with 5' RACE. The run used an Illumina NovaSeq 6000. TCRdb ran its own pipeline on the public reads, namely fastp trimming at Q25 and MiXCR clone calling, and kept in-frame beta chains. Every CDR3 protein is listed once, alongside the most common genes and DNA of its rows. Counted in this sample were 300,000 to 400,000 distinct CDR3 sequences; roughly 15% of them appeared once. Over 20% of the sample is in the top ten clones. Specimen: PBMCs or a T cell subset sorted from them (not recorded which). The receptors derive from a young man who had mild COVID-19 (a few samples of this study predate the infection). The sample titles of this study are shuffled in the database, so cell type and time point are left out; the donor was told from shared clones.

The genes are TRBV7-2 and TRBJ1-1; TRBD1 might be the D (6 bases). The CDR3 spans 12 residues. Germline values: CDR1 SGHTA, CDR2 FQGNSA. Trimming cost V 2 bases and J 8 bases, with 9 bases left between them. In DNA form, the CDR3 reads TGTGCCAGCAGCTTATATGGACAGGAAGCTTTCTTT. Amino acid sequence: CASSLYGQEAFF.

The chain couples TRBV6-2 or TRBV6-3 to TRBJ1-1; TRBD1 agrees at 7 bases. The CDR3 length is 13 residues. CDR1 is MNHEY, CDR2 SVGEGT, per germline. The junction had 9 bases not matched to a gene; V was cut back by 6 bases and J by 8 bases. The CDR3 is CASSDGTAREAFF. For the CDR3, the DNA is TGTGCCAGCAGCGATGGGACAGCGAGAGAAGCTTTCTTT.

The sample holds a few counts of this clonotype. The J gene is TRBJ1-5, the V gene TRBV12-3 or TRBV12-4; the D gene is possibly TRBD1 (5 bases). V lost 1 base to trimming and J lost 4 bases, with 8 bases between them. The length of the CDR3 is 14 residues. DNA of the CDR3: TGTGCCAGCAGTTTAGACAGGCGAAATCAGCCCCAGCATTTT. Translating it yields CASSLDRRNQPQHF.

This clonotype was found many times. V usage is TRBV7-6 and J usage is TRBJ2-3; tentative D call: TRBD1 (7 bases). V was shortened by 5 bases and J by 0 bases, with 12 bases between the two germline ends. Germline loops: CDR1 SGHVS, CDR2 FNYEAQ. This CDR3 has 15 amino acids. CDR3 amino acids: CASSPGGSSTDTQYF. CDR3 sequence (DNA): TGTGCCAGCAGCCCAGGGGGGTCCAGCACAGATACGCAGTATTTT.

This clonotype has at least ten counts. The chain couples TRBV5-1 to TRBJ2-5, with D unclear. Per the germline V gene, CDR1 is SGHRS and CDR2 is YFSETQ. V was shortened by 0 bases and J by 5 bases, with 8 bases between the two germline ends. The CDR3 totals 13 residues. CDR3 in amino acids: CASSLEASETQYF. The CDR3 DNA reads as TGCGCCAGCAGCTTGGAAGCTTCTGAGACCCAGTACTTC.

CDR3 DNA sequence: TGTGCCAGCAGCAAGGAACAGGGGGAAGAGGGCTACGAGCAGTACGTC. Translating it yields CASSKEQGEEGYEQYV. This chain connects TRBV5-8 to TRBJ2-7, with 8 nucleotides matching TRBD1. CDR1 is SGHTS and CDR2 is YDEGEE in the germline V gene. CDR3 length equals 16 residues. With V trimmed by 4 bases and J by 3 bases, 12 bases remained unmatched.

The J gene is TRBJ2-7, the V gene TRBV6-2 or TRBV6-3; D is perhaps TRBD1 (5 bases). From germline, CDR1 is MNHEY and CDR2 SVGEGT. Trimming removed 1 base at V and 1 base at J, with 17 bases between. The CDR3 covers 17 residues. CDR3 region: CASSYYVSGWGSYEQYV. CDR3 sequence (DNA): TGTGCCAGCAGTTACTACGTGTCAGGGTGGGGATCCTACGAGCAGTACGTC.

The chain carries TRBV5-1 and TRBJ2-1, with 13 positions matching TRBD2. The germline gives CDR1 SGHRS, CDR2 YFSETQ. After removal of 4 bases from V and 4 bases from J, the junction contained 11 bases not matched to a gene. The CDR3 extends over 18 amino acids. The CDR3 sequence is CASSPGLAGAFLYNEQFF. Here the CDR3 DNA reads TGCGCCAGCAGCCCCGGACTAGCGGGGGCCTTTCTTTACAATGAGCAGTTCTTC.

This clonotype has only a few counts. The chain employs TRBV6-5 and TRBJ2-5; D remains unclear. There are 12 residues in the CDR3. V dropped 0 bases and J dropped 5 bases, with 4 bases sitting between them. In germline, CDR1 is MNHEY, CDR2 SVGAGI. DNA for the CDR3: TGTGCCAGCAGTTACTCGAAGGAGACCCAGTACTTC. Translated, it gives CASSYSKETQYF.

The sample holds a few counts of this clonotype. CDR3: CASSQEHGPHF. CDR3 DNA sequence: TGCGCCAGCAGCCAAGAACACGGTCCGCATTTT. The genes are TRBV4-1 and TRBJ1-5; D remains ambiguous. There are 11 residues in the CDR3. V was trimmed by 0 bases and J by 15 bases, leaving 9 bases between them. Germline loops: CDR1 MGHRA, CDR2 YSYEKL.

There are a few counts of this clonotype. The chain joins TRBV6-5 to TRBJ2-7; D remains unclear. This CDR3 comprises 13 residues. The V gene lost 6 bases and the J gene lost 2 bases, with 11 bases spanning the gap. Germline V lookup: CDR1 MNHEY, CDR2 SVGAGI. The CDR3 protein is CASRKGPAYEQYV. Here the CDR3 DNA reads TGTGCCAGCAGAAAAGGACCAGCCTACGAGCAGTACGTC.

The chain links TRBV5-1 to TRBJ1-5; D uncertain. The CDR3 runs to 13 residues. CDR1 is SGHRS, CDR2 YFSETQ, per germline. V was clipped by 2 bases and J by 4 bases, with 7 bases between them. The CDR3 protein is CASSFLGNQPQHF. The DNA of the CDR3 is TGCGCCAGCAGCTTTTTGGGGAATCAGCCCCAGCATTTT.

This rearrangement joins TRBV11-2 to TRBJ2-2; 13 bases agree with TRBD2. With V trimmed by 3 bases and J by 6 bases, 4 bases remained unmatched. Germline V gene sequence: CDR1 SGHAT, CDR2 FQNNGV. The CDR3 sequence is 16 residues long. The DNA of the CDR3 is TGTGCCAGCAGCTTTGGTGGACTAGCGGGGGCCGGGGAGCTGTTTTTT. Its protein product is CASSFGGLAGAGELFF.

This clonotype was seen at least ten times. The chain has TRBV28 and TRBJ2-1; 8 nucleotides agree with TRBD1. V shed 4 bases, J shed 5 bases, and the junction held 7 bases outside the gene matches. The CDR3 is 15 amino acids. CDR1 and CDR2 (germline): MDHEN, SYDVKM. This CDR3 reads CASSSSGTGNNEQFF. Written as DNA, the CDR3 is TGTGCCAGCAGTTCATCCGGGACAGGAAACAATGAGCAGTTCTTC. The full variable domain, its missing parts supplied by reference TRBV28 and TRBJ2-1, is DVKVTQSSRYLVKRTGEKVFLECVQDMDHENMFWYRQDPGLGLRLIYFSYDVKMKEKGDIPEGYSVSREKKERFSLILESASTNQTSMYLCASSSSGTGNNEQFFGPGTRLTVL.

Written as DNA, the CDR3 is TGTGCCAGCAGACAGGGATATGAGCAGTTCTTC. Translation: CASRQGYEQFF. This sequence joins TRBV14 and TRBJ2-1; a possible D gene is TRBD1 (6 bases). Trimming cost V 6 bases and J 8 bases, with 8 bases left between them. CDR1 SGHDN and CDR2 FVKESK come from the germline V gene. CDR3 size: 11 residues.

The chain is built from TRBV20-1 and TRBJ2-7; D is undetermined. This CDR3 region has 14 residues. The ends were cut back, 6 bases at V and 2 bases at J, with 17 bases in the middle. Germline-derived CDR1 and CDR2 are DFQATT and SNEGSKA (reference sequence). The CDR3 DNA sequence: TGCAGTGCCTCCGGATGGCCGAATCCCTACGAGCAGTACGTC. Translated: CSASGWPNPYEQYV.

In its sample, this clonotype was seen a few times. The J gene is TRBJ2-1, the V gene TRBV5-5; no definite D call. The CDR3 extends over 15 amino acids. Germline CDR1 and CDR2: SGHKS and YYEKEE (reference sequence). V lost 0 bases, J lost 2 bases, and 9 bases lay in between. The CDR3 bases are TGTGCCAGCAGCTTGGCCCCGGGTGCCTACAATGAGCAGTTCTTC. Its translation: CASSLAPGAYNEQFF. Full variable domain (missing parts from reference TRBV5-5 and TRBJ2-1): DAGVTQSPTHLIKTRGQQVTLRCSPISGHKSVSWYQQVLGQGPQFIFQYYEKEERGRGNFPDRFSARQFPNYSSELNVNALLLGDSALYLCASSLAPGAYNEQFFGPGTRLTVL.

This clonotype was detected a few times. J is TRBJ2-5 and V is TRBV7-2, with 7 bases identical to TRBD2. Per the germline V gene, CDR1 is SGHTA and CDR2 is FQGNSA. Unmatched junction bases numbered 9, after V lost 2 bases and J lost 3 bases. This CDR3 has 16 amino acids. The CDR3 coding sequence is TGTGCCAGCAGCTTAAACCTCGGGGGGAGGGAAGAGACCCAGTACTTC. Its protein product is CASSLNLGGREETQYF.

The chain is built from TRBV19 and TRBJ2-2, with TRBD2 as a possible D gene (6 bases). CDR1 is LNHDA, CDR2 SQIVND, per germline (reference sequence). CDR3 length equals 17 residues. V was trimmed by 6 bases and J by 2 bases, leaving 19 bases between them. The CDR3 region has the DNA TGTGCCAGTAGCGAAGGAAGGAATAGCGGAAACACCGGGGAGCTGTTTTTT. It translates to CASSEGRNSGNTGELFF. Supplemented by reference TRBV19 and TRBJ2-2, the full variable domain reads DGGITQSPKYLFRKEGQNVTLSCEQNLNHDAMYWYRQDPGQGLRLIYYSQIVNDFQKGDIAEGYSVSREKKESFPLTVTSAQKNPTAFYLCASSEGRNSGNTGELFFGEGSRLTVL.

This sequence joins TRBV5-4 and TRBJ1-2, with a weak D call TRBD1 (5 bases). Looked up from germline, CDR1 is SGHNT and CDR2 is YYREEE (reference sequence). The CDR3 covers 13 residues. The V end lost 5 bases, the J end lost 8 bases, and 16 bases lay between the germline ends. In DNA form, the CDR3 reads TGTGCCAGCAGTTGGGGCAGGGCAGAGGGCTACACCTTC. The encoded protein is CASSWGRAEGYTF.